This TCR beta chain was retrieved from a study of cytomegalovirus exposure and HLA in healthy donors. Study-wide points: Productive rates of about 87% or about 30% were seen for most TCR beta V segments in an earlier analysis. A later analysis associated some 16,000 TCR beta sequences with HLA alleles at a 0.05 false discovery rate. Among TCR beta chains, those listed as cytomegalovirus-associated numbered about 160.

J was trimmed by 1 base and V by 8 bases; bases with no gene match: 4. The CDR3 is 13 residues long. The germline V gene encodes CDR1 SNHLY and CDR2 FYNNEI. Concerning this clone itself: What it binds is unknown.

Primers included in the PCR were 60 Vbeta and 13 Jbeta primers. Using immunoSEQ multiplex PCR, the repertoire was profiled, and TCRdb retains in-frame clones only, with some absent. The data show 150,000 to 200,000 clones, around four fifths seen once. The sample comprised PBMCs. V is TRBV2 and J is TRBJ1-2; 7 bases align to TRBD1. The clonotype comes from a girl aged 2-10 years in good health and CMV-seropositive. Here the CDR3 reads CASFRQGNYGYTF. In nucleotides, the CDR3 is TGTGCCAGCTTTCGACAGGGTAACTATGGCTACACCTTC.